The 27 T cell receptor beta chains below were found in one sample sequenced in a study of shared clonotypes between healthy human individuals. Data came from immunoSEQ multiplex PCR; TCRdb stores just in-frame clones and leaves some out. The sample records around 2.3 million clones, around 95% being singletons. Source material: naive CD4+ T cells sorted from blood. The subset denotes: CD45RA+ positively selected. All receptors come from a young man in good health.

The V gene is TRBV11-2, the J gene TRBJ2-3, with TRBD2 matching over 8 bases. This CDR3 comprises 14 residues. Germline assignment: CDR1 SGHAT and CDR2 FQNNGV. J gave up 1 base and V 3 bases, and 0 bases lay outside the gene matches. CDR3 coding DNA: TGTGCCAGCAGCTTGCGGGGGGGCACAGATACGCAGTATTTT. Its translation: CASSLRGGTDTQYF.

The chain combines TRBV11-1 with TRBJ2-5; D possibly corresponds to TRBD1 (5 bases). In germline, CDR1 is SGHAT, CDR2 FQDESV (reference sequence). The CDR3 is made up of 13 amino acids. Deletions cut 3 bases from V and 4 bases from J, with 9 bases between. CDR3: CASSFQGGETQYF. CDR3 DNA sequence: TGTGCCAGCAGCTTTCAGGGCGGAGAGACCCAGTACTTC.

This clone is a singleton in its sample. The chain employs TRBV18 and TRBJ1-1; TRBD1 aligns across 10 bases. Germline V CDR1 and CDR2: KGHSH, LQKENI. V lost 3 bases and J lost 9; bases outside the gene matches: 10. CDR3 length: 15 amino acids. CDR3 nucleotides: TGTGCCAGCTCACCTCCGGGACAGGGGAACAGGAAAGCTTTCTTT. Its translation is CASSPPGQGNRKAFF.

The CDR3 loop is CASGSTPGNEQFF. DNA of the CDR3: TGTGCTAGTGGCTCAACACCGGGCAATGAGCAGTTCTTC. The chain combines TRBV12-5 with TRBJ2-1; D remains ambiguous. Trimming took off 6 bases at V and 6 bases at J, with 12 bases between the two ends. Per the germline V gene, CDR1 is LGHNT and CDR2 is FRNRAP. This CDR3 is built from 13 residues.

This chain uses TRBV4-1 with TRBJ1-1; D is uncertain. Germline V gene data show CDR1 as MGHRA and CDR2 as YSYEKL. The ends were cut back, 4 bases at V and 1 base at J, with 7 bases in the middle. CDR3 length equals 13 residues. The CDR3 DNA reads as TGCGCCAGCAGCCGTTTTCCGAACACTGAAGCTTTCTTT. Its translation is CASSRFPNTEAFF.

Of note for this clone: The same CDR3 also results from other DNA sequences found in this sample. The V call is TRBV10-3, the J call TRBJ2-5; 7 bases are a match to TRBD1. Germline CDR1 is ENHRY and CDR2 is SYGVKD. Trimming at V came to 5 bases and at J to 1 base, leaving 1 base not matched to a gene. The CDR3 is 13 amino acids. The CDR3 DNA reads TGTGCCATCAGTCGGACAGGCCAAGAGACCCAGTACTTC. Translation: CAISRTGQETQYF.

This clone was counted a single time. The chain is built from TRBV6-5 and TRBJ2-1; 9 bases match TRBD2. Trimming removed 7 bases from V and 8 bases from J; junction bases left unmatched: 9. Germline assignment: CDR1 MNHEY and CDR2 SVGAGI. The CDR3 has 14 amino acids. CDR3 DNA sequence: TGTGCCAGCACTCGGCTAGCGGGGAAGGATGAGCAGTTCTTC. Protein: CASTRLAGKDEQFF.

The V and J genes are TRBV14 and TRBJ2-7, with a tentative D call TRBD1 (6 bases). The CDR3 spans 15 residues. CDR1 is SGHDN, CDR2 FVKESK, per germline. V dropped 0 bases and J dropped 4 bases, with 13 bases sitting between them. The CDR3 protein is CASSQELGTQYEQYF. In nucleotides, the CDR3 is TGTGCCAGCAGCCAAGAACTAGGGACACAATACGAGCAGTACTTC.

The chain joins TRBV4-1 to TRBJ2-2, with 8 bases lining up with TRBD2. The CDR3 has 16 amino acids. CDR1 is MGHRA, CDR2 YSYEKL, per germline. Trimming at V came to 2 bases and at J to 1 base, leaving 3 bases not matched to a gene. The CDR3 DNA reads TGCGCCAGCAGCCAAATAAGCGGGGGGAACACCGGGGAGCTGTTTTTT. Protein: CASSQISGGNTGELFF.

V gene TRBV5-1 combines with J gene TRBJ2-2; D could derive from TRBD1 or TRBD2 (5 bases each). Trimming pared 2 bases from V and 6 bases from J, leaving 11 bases between. The CDR3 contains 14 residues. The germline CDR1 and CDR2 sequences are SGHRS and YFSETQ. The CDR3 here is CASSFTGLPGELFF. The CDR3 DNA reads as TGCGCCAGCAGCTTTACAGGACTCCCCGGGGAGCTGTTTTTT.

The chain joins TRBV11-2 to TRBJ1-2; 7 positions match TRBD1. The V segment lost 4 bases and the J segment 3 bases; nucleotides outside the gene matches: 2. Per the germline V gene, CDR1 is SGHAT and CDR2 is FQNNGV. The CDR3 has 13 amino acids. The CDR3 loop is CASSSGQHYGYTF. CDR3 sequence (DNA): TGTGCCAGCAGCTCGGGACAGCACTATGGCTACACCTTC.

The rearrangement joins TRBV2 to TRBJ1-6; tentative D call: TRBD1 (6 bases). Deletions cut 9 bases from V and 7 bases from J, with 19 bases between. This CDR3 spans 15 amino acids. Looked up from germline, CDR1 is SNHLY and CDR2 is FYNNEI. The CDR3 protein is CASTRLGQTNSPLHF. In DNA, the CDR3 is TGTGCCAGTACCCGACTGGGACAAACCAATTCACCCCTCCACTTT.

V and J are TRBV5-1 and TRBJ2-1, with 9 positions matching TRBD1. J was trimmed by 9 bases and V by 4 bases; bases with no gene match: 11. Per the germline V gene, CDR1 is SGHRS and CDR2 is YFSETQ. The CDR3 spans 15 residues. For the CDR3, the DNA is TGCGCCAGCAGCCTAGGGTCGACAGGGGGGACTGAGCAGTTCTTC. Amino acids: CASSLGSTGGTEQFF.

V gene TRBV20-1 combines with J gene TRBJ2-7; D gene uncertain. Germline assignment: CDR1 DFQATT and CDR2 SNEGSKA (reference sequence). The length of the CDR3 is 11 residues. Trimming shortened V by 6 bases and J by 3 bases, and 9 bases separated the two germline ends. The CDR3 DNA reads TGCAGTGCCGCCGGCAGCTACGAGCAGTACTTC. Residues: CSAAGSYEQYF.

The DNA of the CDR3 is TGTGCCAGCAGCTTTAGCGGGGTTGGGACAGATACGCAGTATTTT. It translates to CASSFSGVGTDTQYF. V is TRBV5-6 and J is TRBJ2-3, with 8 bases identical to TRBD2. J was trimmed by 3 bases and V by 2 bases; bases with no gene match: 5. The length of the CDR3 is 15 residues. Germline assignment: CDR1 SGHDT and CDR2 YYEEEE. Using reference TRBV5-6 and TRBJ2-3 for the parts outside the CDR3, the full variable domain is DAGVTQSPTHLIKTRGQQVTLRCSPKSGHDTVSWYQQALGQGPQFIFQYYEEEERQRGNFPDRFSGHQFPNYSSELNVNALLLGDSALYLCASSFSGVGTDTQYFGPGTRLTVL.

This chain joins TRBV7-3 and TRBJ2-5, with 12 bases that match TRBD2. The germline gives CDR1 SGHTA, CDR2 FQGTGA. The CDR3 spans 14 residues. Unmatched junction bases numbered 4, after V lost 4 bases and J lost 7 bases. For the CDR3, the DNA is TGTGCCAGCAGCTCTGGACTAGCGGGGTCGACCCAGTACTTC. It yields the protein CASSSGLAGSTQYF.

To note about this clone: Other DNA sequences in this specimen translate into the identical CDR3. This chain connects TRBV5-1 to TRBJ2-7, with D perhaps TRBD2 (6 bases). Trimming shortened V by 0 bases and J by 4 bases, and 8 bases separated the two germline ends. This CDR3 is 13 amino acids long. CDR1 and CDR2 from the germline V gene are SGHRS and YFSETQ. The CDR3: CASSLEGGYEQYF. CDR3 DNA: TGCGCCAGCAGCTTGGAAGGAGGGTACGAGCAGTACTTC.

The chain recombines TRBV18 with TRBJ1-1; D not certain. V lost 2 bases, J lost 0 bases, and 7 bases lay in between. This CDR3 spans 14 amino acids. Germline-derived CDR1 and CDR2 are KGHSH and LQKENI. The CDR3 here is CASSPATVNTEAFF. CDR3 sequence (DNA): TGTGCCAGCTCACCAGCCACAGTGAACACTGAAGCTTTCTTT.

The rearrangement uses TRBV30 and TRBJ2-7; 8 bases are a match to TRBD1. In germline, CDR1 is GTSNPN, CDR2 SVGIG (reference sequence). With V trimmed by 5 bases and J by 4 bases, 7 bases remained unmatched. The CDR3 is 13 residues long. CDR3 nucleotide sequence: TGTGCCTGGGCACTCACAGGGGGATACGAGCAGTACTTC. This sequence encodes CAWALTGGYEQYF.

The rearrangement joins TRBV30 to TRBJ2-5, with 8 bases identical to TRBD2. Germline CDR1 and CDR2: GTSNPN and SVGIG (reference sequence). The CDR3 is 14 amino acids. Losses at the gene ends were 1 base for V and 6 bases for J; bases not matched to a gene: 7. The CDR3 DNA reads TGTGCCTGGAGTGCCCAGCGGGAGAGGAAGACCCAGTACTTC. The encoded protein is CAWSAQRERKTQYF.

The rearrangement joins TRBV4-3 to TRBJ2-1; 9 nucleotides agree with TRBD1. Germline V CDR1 and CDR2: LGHNA, YSLEER. CDR3 length: 16 residues. The junction had 13 bases not matched to a gene; V was cut back by 3 bases and J by 10 bases. The CDR3 spells CASSHDLTGGFREQFF. The DNA of the CDR3 is TGCGCCAGCAGCCATGACCTGACAGGGGGATTCAGGGAGCAGTTCTTC.

Concerning this clone itself: Other DNA variants within this sample encode the same CDR3. V and J are TRBV5-1 and TRBJ1-1, with TRBD1 as a possible D gene (5 bases). Trimming left V 1 base short and J 1 base short, with 11 bases between. This CDR3 region has 15 residues. Germline CDR1 reads SGHRS; CDR2 reads YFSETQ. The CDR3 loop reads CASSLSPGTNTEAFF. Here the CDR3 DNA reads TGCGCCAGCAGCTTGAGCCCAGGGACGAACACTGAAGCTTTCTTT.

The chain recombines TRBV7-9 with TRBJ1-3; D is ambiguous. The CDR3 length is 14 residues. The V end was cut by 3 bases, the J end by 4 bases, with 10 bases between. In germline, CDR1 is SEHNR, CDR2 FQNEAQ (reference sequence). CDR3 DNA: TGTGCCAGCAGCTTTAATCCCGAGGGAAACACCATATATTTT. Its translation: CASSFNPEGNTIYF.

With respect to this clone: One end of the junction fails to match germline, which may point to a read error. The chain joins TRBV7-3 to TRBJ2-5, with 10 bases identical to TRBD2. Germline assignment: CDR1 SGHTA and CDR2 FQGTGA. This CDR3 comprises 15 residues. CDR3 in amino acids: CASSVTGTSASTQYF. CDR3 bases: TGTGCCAGCAGCGTAACCGGGACTAGCGCTTCGACCCAGTACTTC.

Comments on this clone: The sample contains more than one DNA sequence encoding this CDR3. The V call is TRBV5-1, the J call TRBJ1-1; TRBD1 is a possible D gene (5 bases). CDR3 length equals 14 residues. V lost 4 bases to trimming and J lost 0 bases, with 10 bases between them. The germline gives CDR1 SGHRS, CDR2 YFSETQ. The CDR3 here is CASSMTAMNTEAFF. CDR3 coding DNA: TGCGCCAGCAGCATGACAGCCATGAACACTGAAGCTTTCTTT.

CDR3 sequence (DNA): TGTGCCAGCAGTCAGGACGCCGGGGAGCTGTTTTTT. This gives the protein CASSQDAGELFF. V gene TRBV7-2 combines with J gene TRBJ2-2; the D is unclear. CDR3 length equals 12 residues. CDR1 SGHTA and CDR2 FQGNSA come from the germline V gene. The V gene lost 6 bases and the J gene lost 6 bases, with 8 bases spanning the gap.

The table lists this clone with a count of one. The rearrangement uses TRBV18 and TRBJ1-1; D unclear. The germline V gene encodes CDR1 KGHSH and CDR2 LQKENI. There are 16 residues in the CDR3. Trimming stripped 10 bases from V and 0 bases from J, with 21 bases between. The CDR3: CATAAPLTGMNTEAFF. The CDR3 DNA sequence: TGTGCCACCGCAGCCCCACTAACCGGGATGAACACTGAAGCTTTCTTT.